The 27 T cell receptor beta chains in this list originate from one sample, sequenced in a study of CD8 T cells in ankylosing spondylitis. Notes on the study in general: A motif in TCR beta, a set of about eight highly homologous variants, appeared characteristic of ankylosing spondylitis blood.

Antigens for these TCRs are unknown. Each CDR3 protein gets one entry after TCRdb re-called the 5' RACE reads with MiXCR. The table shows roughly 300,000 distinct CDR3 sequences, with 8% occurring only once. Sequenced sample: blood, either unsorted or a sorted T cell fraction (not recorded which). These receptor sequences come from a male donor with ankylosing spondylitis.

This clonotype was recorded many times. The chain joins TRBV6-1 to TRBJ1-5; 7 bases line up with TRBD1. CDR1 is MNHNS, CDR2 SASEGT, per germline. CDR3 length equals 14 residues. Unmatched junction bases numbered 6, after V lost 6 bases and J lost 4 bases. The CDR3 spells CASSRGTENQPQHF. The CDR3 DNA reads as TGTGCCAGCAGCCGGGGGACAGAGAATCAGCCCCAGCATTTT.

This clonotype showed up many times. The CDR3 nucleotides read TGTGCCAGCAGTTCTCACGGGACTGGGAACTACGAGCAGTACTTC. Translated: CASSSHGTGNYEQYF. This rearrangement joins TRBV7-9 to TRBJ2-7; D is possibly TRBD2 (6 bases). Germline lookup yields CDR1 SEHNR and CDR2 FQNEAQ (reference sequence). This CDR3 spans 15 amino acids. V was pared by 6 bases and J by 3 bases, with 18 bases between.

Many counts were recorded for this clonotype. The chain recombines TRBV14 with TRBJ2-7, with 8 nucleotides matching TRBD1. With 6 bases clipped from V and 2 bases from J, the junction kept 6 bases outside the gene matches. The CDR3 extends over 14 amino acids. The V gene's germline CDR1 is SGHDN and CDR2 FVKESK. As DNA, the CDR3 is TGTGCCAGCAGAAGGACAGGGAGTACCTACGAGCAGTACTTC. Amino acid sequence: CASRRTGSTYEQYF.

At least ten counts were recorded for this clonotype. The chain has TRBV25-1 and TRBJ1-2; 7 positions agree with TRBD1. V shed 1 base and J 7 bases; nucleotides not matched to a gene: 9. Germline CDR1 MGHDK, CDR2 SYGVNS. This CDR3 has 15 amino acids. The CDR3, as DNA: TGTGCCAGCAGTGAATTACAGGGGTTTGGAGGTGGCTACACCTTC. Translation gives CASSELQGFGGGYTF.

This clonotype was observed many times. The chain joins TRBV4-1 to TRBJ1-2; D is unresolved. In germline, CDR1 is MGHRA, CDR2 YSYEKL. Between the trimmed V and J ends, which lost 1 base and 0 bases, there was a span of 9 bases. The CDR3 sequence is 15 residues long. CDR3 DNA: TGCGCCAGCAGCCAAGGTCAACAAGCTAACTATGGCTACACCTTC. Protein: CASSQGQQANYGYTF.

V gene TRBV5-6 combines with J gene TRBJ2-3; D might be TRBD1 (5 bases). CDR3 length: 15 amino acids. Per germline, CDR1 SGHDT and CDR2 YYEEEE. Between the trimmed V and J ends, which lost 4 bases and 5 bases, there was a span of 17 bases. CDR3 sequence reads: CASSPQVLVLDTQYF. As DNA, the CDR3 is TGTGCCAGCAGCCCACAGGTGCTGGTTTTAGATACGCAGTATTTT. Full variable domain (outside the CDR3, taken from reference TRBV5-6 and TRBJ2-3): DAGVTQSPTHLIKTRGQQVTLRCSPKSGHDTVSWYQQALGQGPQFIFQYYEEEERQRGNFPDRFSGHQFPNYSSELNVNALLLGDSALYLCASSPQVLVLDTQYFGPGTRLTVL.

The V gene is TRBV7-2, the J gene TRBJ1-2, with D perhaps matching TRBD1 (6 bases). Germline V gene sequence: CDR1 SGHTA, CDR2 FQGNSA. This CDR3 spans 14 amino acids. Trimming left V 5 bases short and J 9 bases short, with 19 bases between. The CDR3 loop reads CASSLRLIRGRYTF. For the CDR3, the DNA is TGTGCCAGCAGCCTCCGACTGATTCGGGGGCGCTACACCTTC.

This clonotype has a count of ten or more. V gene TRBV10-3 combines with J gene TRBJ1-5, with TRBD1 matching over 7 bases. There are 13 residues in the CDR3. Germline V lookup: CDR1 ENHRY, CDR2 SYGVKD. The ends lost 4 bases at V and 6 bases at J; junction bases unmatched: 3. CDR3 in DNA: TGTGCCATCAGTGCACCAGGGGGTCAGCCCCAGCATTTT. This gives the protein CAISAPGGQPQHF.

There are many counts of this clonotype. The chain links TRBV5-1 to TRBJ2-7; 9 positions agree with TRBD1. V shed 1 base, J shed 0 bases, and the junction held 5 bases outside the gene matches. CDR1 is SGHRS and CDR2 is YFSETQ in the germline V gene. The CDR3 runs 16 residues. The CDR3 DNA is TGCGCCAGCAGCTTGAGGACAGGGGCAGGCTCCTACGAGCAGTACTTC. It yields the protein CASSLRTGAGSYEQYF. Looking up the rest from reference TRBV5-1 and TRBJ2-7 gives the full variable domain: KAGVTQTPRYLIKTRGQQVTLSCSPISGHRSVSWYQQTPGQGLQFLFEYFSETQRNKGNFPGRFSGRQFSNSRSEMNVSTLELGDSALYLCASSLRTGAGSYEQYFGPGTRLTVT.

In this sample, this clonotype turned up many times. This chain connects TRBV7-2 to TRBJ2-3; 8 bases are a match to TRBD1. The CDR3 totals 15 residues. V lost 5 bases to trimming and J lost 2 bases; unmatched junction nucleotides: 6. CDR1 and CDR2 (germline): SGHTA, FQGNSA. The CDR3 protein is CASSRKQGVTDTQYF. CDR3 sequence (DNA): TGTGCCAGCAGCCGCAAACAGGGGGTCACAGATACGCAGTATTTT.

This clonotype was detected only a few times. V gene TRBV7-2 combines with J gene TRBJ2-5; D not certain. Germline V CDR1 and CDR2: SGHTA, FQGNSA. The V end lost 3 bases, the J end lost 1 base, and 9 bases lay between the germline ends. CDR3 length: 14 residues. DNA of the CDR3: TGTGCCAGCAGCTTTAATGGCCTCCAAGAGACCCAGTACTTC. The encoded protein is CASSFNGLQETQYF.

There are many counts of this clonotype. This sequence joins TRBV4-3 and TRBJ2-2; D unresolved. Germline loops: CDR1 LGHNA, CDR2 YSLEER. The germline V and J ends were trimmed by 1 base and 5 bases, with 20 bases remaining between them. This CDR3 is 18 amino acids long. CDR3 sequence: CASSQAAPRRILTGELFF. The CDR3, as DNA: TGCGCCAGCAGCCAAGCCGCACCGCGAAGGATACTTACCGGGGAGCTGTTTTTT.

The chain combines TRBV10-3 with TRBJ2-2, with TRBD2 identical over 9 bases. The junction had 9 bases not matched to a gene; V was cut back by 6 bases and J by 7 bases. The CDR3 loop spans 15 amino acids. From germline, CDR1 is ENHRY and CDR2 SYGVKD. The CDR3 nucleotides are TGTGCCATCAGCAAGACTAGCGGTATTGACGGGGAGCTGTTTTTT. Its translation: CAISKTSGIDGELFF.

The table lists this clonotype with many counts. CDR3 bases: TGTGCCAGCAGCTTAAAAGGATCCAGGGACCTTAACACTGAAGCTTTCTTT. Its translation: CASSLKGSRDLNTEAFF. V is TRBV7-2 and J is TRBJ1-1; D may be TRBD1 (5 bases). CDR1 SGHTA and CDR2 FQGNSA come from the germline V gene. Deletions cut 2 bases from V and 2 bases from J, with 18 bases between. This CDR3 has 17 residues. The complete variable domain, with remaining parts taken from reference TRBV7-2 and TRBJ1-1, reads GAGVSQSPSNKVTEKGKDVELRCDPISGHTALYWYRQSLGQGLEFLIYFQGNSAPDKSGLPSDRFSAERTGGSVSTLTIQRTQQEDSAVYLCASSLKGSRDLNTEAFFGQGTRLTVV.

The genes are TRBV4-1 and TRBJ2-3, with a possible D match to TRBD2 (6 bases). The CDR3 runs 15 residues. Per germline, CDR1 MGHRA and CDR2 YSYEKL. With 4 bases removed from V and 4 bases from J, the gap between germline ends came to 15 bases. CDR3 sequence reads: CASSRGGYPPDTQYF. CDR3 nucleotides: TGCGCCAGCAGCCGAGGAGGGTATCCCCCAGATACGCAGTATTTT.

This clonotype was observed a handful of times. The chain carries TRBV12-3 or TRBV12-4 and TRBJ1-3; the D is unclear. V lost 5 bases to trimming and J lost 0 bases, with 8 bases between them. The CDR3 covers 14 residues. CDR3 protein: CASSTNLSGNTIYF. CDR3 nucleotide sequence: TGTGCCAGCAGTACGAACCTCTCTGGAAACACCATATATTTT.

This clonotype has ten or more counts. The rearrangement uses TRBV29-1 and TRBJ2-7; D is unclear. This CDR3 has 12 amino acids. The ends were cut back, 7 bases at V and 2 bases at J, with 12 bases in the middle. Germline V CDR1 and CDR2: SQVTM, ANQGSEA. CDR3 protein: CSAQDGTYEQYF. CDR3 coding DNA: TGCAGCGCCCAGGACGGAACCTACGAGCAGTACTTC.

This clonotype has at least ten counts. The J gene is TRBJ2-1, the V gene TRBV19; the D is unclear. The ends were cut back, 7 bases at V and 0 bases at J, with 13 bases in the middle. Per the germline V gene, CDR1 is LNHDA and CDR2 is SQIVND (reference sequence). CDR3 length equals 15 residues. Here the CDR3 reads CASNLRSDSYNEQFF. The CDR3 DNA sequence: TGTGCCAGTAATCTCCGAAGCGACTCCTACAATGAGCAGTTCTTC.

In its sample, this clonotype was seen a few times. A junction boundary mismatches the germline segment, possibly from a read error. The V gene is TRBV20-1, the J gene TRBJ1-6; D unclear. The V gene's germline CDR1 is DFQATT and CDR2 SNEGSKA (reference sequence). The CDR3 runs 16 residues. CDR3 DNA sequence: TGCAGTGCCCACGAACCGTCCGTGTCCTACAATTCACCCCTCCACTTT. Translated: CSAHEPSVSYNSPLHF.

This clonotype showed up just a few times. This chain links TRBV6-1 with TRBJ2-7; TRBD1 matches 10 bases. V was pared by 5 bases and J by 7 bases, with 11 bases of the junction left unmatched. The CDR3 has 15 amino acids. The germline V gene has CDR1 MNHNS and CDR2 SASEGT. CDR3 DNA sequence: TGTGCCAGCAGTCCCGACCGGGACAGGGGTCGAGAGCAGTACTTC. Amino acids: CASSPDRDRGREQYF.

This clonotype was picked up many times. V gene TRBV5-1 combines with J gene TRBJ2-1; D ambiguous. Germline V gene data show CDR1 as SGHRS and CDR2 as YFSETQ. Trimming cost V 4 bases and J 4 bases, with 9 bases left between them. This CDR3 is 13 amino acids long. CDR3 DNA sequence: TGCGCCAGCAGCGTGGCAGGTTACAATGAGCAGTTCTTC. It is translated as CASSVAGYNEQFF.

The gene calls are TRBV5-1 and TRBJ2-5; TRBD1 is a possible D gene (5 bases). Germline-derived CDR1 and CDR2 are SGHRS and YFSETQ. CDR3 length: 15 amino acids. Trimming left V 0 bases short and J 1 base short, with 10 bases between. The CDR3 coding sequence is TGCGCCAGCAGCTTGGGTCAGGGTCCCCAAGAGACCCAGTACTTC. Amino acid sequence: CASSLGQGPQETQYF.

This clonotype occurred a few times. The chain combines TRBV20-1 with TRBJ2-1; D gene ambiguous. Trimming cost V 1 base and J 8 bases, with 15 bases left between them. The germline V gene encodes CDR1 DFQATT and CDR2 SNEGSKA (reference sequence). The CDR3 runs 14 residues. The CDR3 loop is CSARVSQVIHEQFF. In DNA form, the CDR3 reads TGCAGTGCTAGAGTCAGTCAAGTCATCCATGAGCAGTTCTTC.

The genes are TRBV4-2 and TRBJ2-1, with D possibly TRBD1 on 6 matching bases. Germline V gene data show CDR1 as LGHNA and CDR2 as YNFKEQ. The CDR3 loop spans 17 amino acids. Trimming pared 3 bases from V and 0 bases from J, leaving 15 bases between. CDR3 loop: CASSHVPGQSSYNEQFF. For the CDR3, the DNA is TGTGCCAGCAGCCATGTTCCGGGACAAAGCTCCTACAATGAGCAGTTCTTC.

This clonotype has only a few counts. The chain carries TRBV15 and TRBJ2-3, with 7 bases matching TRBD1. Per germline, CDR1 LNHNV and CDR2 YYDKDF (reference sequence). CDR3 size: 14 residues. The V gene end was trimmed by 7 bases and the J gene end by 4 bases; junction bases not matched to a gene: 8. The CDR3 DNA follows: TGTGCCACCACCACAGGGGACCTCCCAGATACGCAGTATTTT. This encodes CATTTGDLPDTQYF. The full variable domain, its missing parts supplied by reference TRBV15 and TRBJ2-3, is DAMVIQNPRYQVTQFGKPVTLSCSQTLNHNVMYWYQQKSSQAPKLLFHYYDKDFNNEADTPDNFQSRRPNTSFCFLDIRSPGLGDTAMYLCATTTGDLPDTQYFGPGTRLTVL.

This clonotype showed up many times. The chain employs TRBV25-1 and TRBJ2-1; D call uncertain. This CDR3 has 13 amino acids. Germline loops: CDR1 MGHDK, CDR2 SYGVNS. Trimming pared 4 bases from V and 2 bases from J, leaving 6 bases between. This chain's CDR3 is CASSVGAYNEQFF. CDR3 in DNA: TGTGCCAGCAGTGTAGGAGCCTACAATGAGCAGTTCTTC.

This clonotype has a count of ten or more. This chain links TRBV7-9 with TRBJ2-1; 7 bases match TRBD2. Germline values: CDR1 SEHNR, CDR2 FQNEAQ (reference sequence). The CDR3 is 15 amino acids. J gave up 4 bases and V 6 bases, and 9 bases lay outside the gene matches. For the CDR3, the DNA is TGTGCCAGCAGGGCTGGCGGGAGTTTTTACAATGAGCAGTTCTTC. It is translated as CASRAGGSFYNEQFF.